This TCR beta chain was profiled in a study of blood T cell repertoires in COVID-19. This clone was counted only a few times. The CDR3 has 13 residues. V was cut by 4 bases and J by 11 bases, with 16 bases left in between. The germline gives CDR1 KGHDR, CDR2 SFDVKD. TCRdb keeps only in-frame clones here, not all; method: immunoSEQ multiplex PCR. The sample shows fewer than 300,000 clones, roughly 85% of them seen only once. Sequenced: PBMCs or T cells enriched from blood (not recorded which). This receptor was obtained from a man aged 35 to 55 who had been exposed to COVID-19. The chain has TRBV24-1 and TRBJ1-1; the D gene is possibly TRBD1 (6 bases). CDR3 residues: CATSDSRTARAFF. The CDR3 DNA follows: TGTGCCACCAGTGACAGTCGGACAGCGCGTGCTTTCTTT.